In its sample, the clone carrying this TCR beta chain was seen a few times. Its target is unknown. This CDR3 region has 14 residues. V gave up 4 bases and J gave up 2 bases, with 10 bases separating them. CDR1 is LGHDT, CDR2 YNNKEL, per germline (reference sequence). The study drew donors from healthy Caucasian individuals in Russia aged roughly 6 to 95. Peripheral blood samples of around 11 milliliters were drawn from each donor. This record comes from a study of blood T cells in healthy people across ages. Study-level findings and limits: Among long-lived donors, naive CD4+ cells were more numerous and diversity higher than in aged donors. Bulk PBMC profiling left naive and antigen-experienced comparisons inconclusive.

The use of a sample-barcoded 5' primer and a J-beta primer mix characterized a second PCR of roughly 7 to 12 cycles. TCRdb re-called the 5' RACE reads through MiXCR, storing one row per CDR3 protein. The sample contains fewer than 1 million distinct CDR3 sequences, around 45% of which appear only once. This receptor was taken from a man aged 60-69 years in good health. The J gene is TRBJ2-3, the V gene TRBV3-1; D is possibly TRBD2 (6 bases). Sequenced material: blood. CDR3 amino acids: CASSLPGDTDTQYF. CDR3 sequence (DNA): TGTGCCAGCAGCCTCCCGGGGGACACAGATACGCAGTATTTT.